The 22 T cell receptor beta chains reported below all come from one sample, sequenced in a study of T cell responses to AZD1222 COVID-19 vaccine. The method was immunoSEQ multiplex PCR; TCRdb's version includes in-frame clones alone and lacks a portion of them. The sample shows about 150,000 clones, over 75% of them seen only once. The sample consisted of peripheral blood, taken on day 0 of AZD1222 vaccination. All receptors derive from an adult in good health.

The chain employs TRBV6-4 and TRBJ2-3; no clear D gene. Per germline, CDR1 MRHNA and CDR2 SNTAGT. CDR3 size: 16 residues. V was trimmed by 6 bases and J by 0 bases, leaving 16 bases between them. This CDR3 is CASSDIQFSSTDTQYF. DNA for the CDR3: TGTGCCAGCAGCGACATCCAATTCTCAAGCACAGATACGCAGTATTTT.

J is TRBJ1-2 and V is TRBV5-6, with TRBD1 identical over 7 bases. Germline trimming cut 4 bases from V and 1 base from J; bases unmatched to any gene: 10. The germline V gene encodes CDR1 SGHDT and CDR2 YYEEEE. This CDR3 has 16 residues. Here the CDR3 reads CASSVNRDSLNYGYTF. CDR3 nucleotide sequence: TGTGCCAGCAGCGTGAACCGGGACAGCCTTAACTATGGCTACACCTTC.

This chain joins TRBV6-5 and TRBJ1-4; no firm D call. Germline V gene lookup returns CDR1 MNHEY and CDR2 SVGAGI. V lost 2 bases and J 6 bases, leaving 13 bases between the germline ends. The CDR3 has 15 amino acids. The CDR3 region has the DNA TGTGCCAGCAGTTACAGTGGCTTATCGGATGAAAAACTGTTTTTT. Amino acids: CASSYSGLSDEKLFF.

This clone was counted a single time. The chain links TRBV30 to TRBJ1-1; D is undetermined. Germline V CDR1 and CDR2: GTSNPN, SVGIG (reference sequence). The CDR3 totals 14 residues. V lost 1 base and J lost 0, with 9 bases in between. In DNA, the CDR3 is TGTGCCTGGAGTGCGGCACAGATGAACACTGAAGCTTTCTTT. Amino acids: CAWSAAQMNTEAFF.

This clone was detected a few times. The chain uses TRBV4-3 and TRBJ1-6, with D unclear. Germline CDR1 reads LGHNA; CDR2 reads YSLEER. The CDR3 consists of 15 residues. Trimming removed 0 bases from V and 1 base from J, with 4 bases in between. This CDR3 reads CASSQEWSYNSPLHF. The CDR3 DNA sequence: TGCGCCAGCAGCCAAGAATGGTCCTATAATTCACCCCTCCACTTT.

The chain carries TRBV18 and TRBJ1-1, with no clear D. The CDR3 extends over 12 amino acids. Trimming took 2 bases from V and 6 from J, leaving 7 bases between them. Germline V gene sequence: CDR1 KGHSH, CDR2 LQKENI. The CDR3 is CASSPFTSEAFF. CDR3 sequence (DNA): TGTGCCAGCTCACCATTTACATCTGAAGCTTTCTTT.

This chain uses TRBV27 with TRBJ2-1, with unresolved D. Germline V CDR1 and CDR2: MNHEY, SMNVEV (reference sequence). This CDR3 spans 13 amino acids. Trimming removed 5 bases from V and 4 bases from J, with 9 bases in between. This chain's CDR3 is CASSPNSYNEQFF. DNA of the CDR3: TGTGCCAGCAGTCCTAACTCTTACAATGAGCAGTTCTTC.

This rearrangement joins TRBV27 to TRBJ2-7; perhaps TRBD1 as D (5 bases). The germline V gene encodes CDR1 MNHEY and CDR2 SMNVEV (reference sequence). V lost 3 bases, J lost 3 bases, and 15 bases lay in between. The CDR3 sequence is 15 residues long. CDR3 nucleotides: TGTGCCAGCAGTTTTTCAGACCAGGGATTCTACGAGCAGTACTTC. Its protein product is CASSFSDQGFYEQYF.

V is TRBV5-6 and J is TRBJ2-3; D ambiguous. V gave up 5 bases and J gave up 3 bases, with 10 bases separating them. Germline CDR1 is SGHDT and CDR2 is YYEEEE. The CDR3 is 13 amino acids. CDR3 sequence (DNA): TGTGCCAGCAGTCGGCCGGAGACAGATACGCAGTATTTT. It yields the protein CASSRPETDTQYF.

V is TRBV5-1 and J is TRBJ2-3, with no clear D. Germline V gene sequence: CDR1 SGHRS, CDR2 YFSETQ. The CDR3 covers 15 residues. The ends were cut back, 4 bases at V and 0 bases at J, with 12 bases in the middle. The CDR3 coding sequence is TGCGCCAGCAGCGTTCCCGCAGCCAGCACAGATACGCAGTATTTT. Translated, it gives CASSVPAASTDTQYF. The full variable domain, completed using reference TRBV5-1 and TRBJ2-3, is KAGVTQTPRYLIKTRGQQVTLSCSPISGHRSVSWYQQTPGQGLQFLFEYFSETQRNKGNFPGRFSGRQFSNSRSEMNVSTLELGDSALYLCASSVPAASTDTQYFGPGTRLTVL.

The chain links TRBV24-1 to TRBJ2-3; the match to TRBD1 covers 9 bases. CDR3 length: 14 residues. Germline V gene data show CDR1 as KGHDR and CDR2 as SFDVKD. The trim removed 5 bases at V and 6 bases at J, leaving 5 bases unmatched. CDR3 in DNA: TGTGCCACCAGTGTCCCGGGACAGGGCGATACGCAGTATTTT. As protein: CATSVPGQGDTQYF.

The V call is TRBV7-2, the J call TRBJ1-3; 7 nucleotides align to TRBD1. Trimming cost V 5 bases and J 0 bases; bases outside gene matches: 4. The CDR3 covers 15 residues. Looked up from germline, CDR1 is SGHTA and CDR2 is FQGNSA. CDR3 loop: CASSRGQSSGNTIYF. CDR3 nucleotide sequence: TGTGCCAGCAGCCGGGGACAGAGCTCTGGAAACACCATATATTTT.

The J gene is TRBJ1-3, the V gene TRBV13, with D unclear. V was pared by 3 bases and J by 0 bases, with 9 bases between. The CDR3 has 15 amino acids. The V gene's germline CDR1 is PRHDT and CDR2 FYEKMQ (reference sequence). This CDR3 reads CASSLGRGSGNTIYF. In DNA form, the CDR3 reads TGTGCCAGCAGCTTGGGGAGAGGCTCTGGAAACACCATATATTTT.

Here the CDR3 reads CASRKSLGANTGELFF. Written as DNA, the CDR3 is TGTGCCAGCAGAAAAAGTCTAGGCGCGAACACCGGGGAGCTGTTTTTT. This sequence joins TRBV5-8 and TRBJ2-2; D remains unclear. Trimming took 5 bases from V and 0 from J, leaving 14 bases between them. Germline values: CDR1 SGHTS, CDR2 YDEGEE. The CDR3 is 16 residues long.

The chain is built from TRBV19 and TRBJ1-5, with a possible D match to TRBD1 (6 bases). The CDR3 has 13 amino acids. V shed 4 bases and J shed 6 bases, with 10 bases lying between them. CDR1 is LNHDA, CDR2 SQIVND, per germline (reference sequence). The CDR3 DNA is TGTGCCAGTAGTAACAGGGACTTTCAGCCCCAGCATTTT. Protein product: CASSNRDFQPQHF.

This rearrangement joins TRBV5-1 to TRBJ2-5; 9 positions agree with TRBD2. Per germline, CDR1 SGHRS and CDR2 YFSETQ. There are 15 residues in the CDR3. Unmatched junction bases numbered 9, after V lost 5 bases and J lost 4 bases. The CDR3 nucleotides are TGCGCCAGCAGTGAGGCTAGCGGGATAGCAGAGACCCAGTACTTC. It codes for CASSEASGIAETQYF.

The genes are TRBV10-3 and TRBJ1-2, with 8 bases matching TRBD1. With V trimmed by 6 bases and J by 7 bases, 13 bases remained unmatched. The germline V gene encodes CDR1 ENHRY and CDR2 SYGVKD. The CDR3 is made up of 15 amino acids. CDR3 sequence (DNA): TGTGCCATCAGGGACAGGGAGGGGAGTTTTTTTGGCTACACCTTC. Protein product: CAIRDREGSFFGYTF.

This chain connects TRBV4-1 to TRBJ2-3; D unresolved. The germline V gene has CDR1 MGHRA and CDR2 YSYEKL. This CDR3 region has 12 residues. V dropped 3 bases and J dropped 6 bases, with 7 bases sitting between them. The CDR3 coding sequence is TGCGCCAGCAGCCATCTCAGGGATACGCAGTATTTT. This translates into CASSHLRDTQYF.

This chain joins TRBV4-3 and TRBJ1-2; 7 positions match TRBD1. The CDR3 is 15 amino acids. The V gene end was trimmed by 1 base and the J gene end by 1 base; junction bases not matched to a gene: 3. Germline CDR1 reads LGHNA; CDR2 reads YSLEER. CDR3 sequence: CASSQATGLNYGYTF. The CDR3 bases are TGCGCCAGCAGCCAAGCGACAGGGCTTAACTATGGCTACACCTTC.

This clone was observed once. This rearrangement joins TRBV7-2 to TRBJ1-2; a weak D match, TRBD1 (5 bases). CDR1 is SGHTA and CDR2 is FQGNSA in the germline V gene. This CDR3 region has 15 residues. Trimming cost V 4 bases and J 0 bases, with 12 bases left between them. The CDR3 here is CASSWGVGTNYGYTF. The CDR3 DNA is TGTGCCAGCAGCTGGGGGGTAGGGACTAACTATGGCTACACCTTC.

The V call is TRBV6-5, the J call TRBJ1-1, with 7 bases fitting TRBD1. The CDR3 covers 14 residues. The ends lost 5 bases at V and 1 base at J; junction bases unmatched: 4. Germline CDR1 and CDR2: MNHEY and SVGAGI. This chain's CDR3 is CASSRDSSNTEAFF. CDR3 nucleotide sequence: TGTGCCAGCAGTCGGGACAGCTCGAACACTGAAGCTTTCTTT.

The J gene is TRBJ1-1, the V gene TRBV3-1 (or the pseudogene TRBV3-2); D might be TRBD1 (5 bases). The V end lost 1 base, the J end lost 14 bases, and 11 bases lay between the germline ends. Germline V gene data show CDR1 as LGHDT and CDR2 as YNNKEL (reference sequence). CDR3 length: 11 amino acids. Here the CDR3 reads CASSQGQITFF. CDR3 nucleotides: TGTGCCAGCAGCCAAGGACAGATTACCTTCTTT.